This TCR beta chain was recorded in a study of early T cells in non-severe SARS-CoV-2 infection. Overall study: Unsorted whole blood bulk RNA was sequenced, with unpaired chains.

Study-level points and caveats: Matching with VDJdb favored anti-spike CD8 responses (missing private and CD4 specificities).

Trimming stripped 1 base from V and 6 bases from J, with 21 bases between. The CDR3 sequence is 18 residues long. Germline values: CDR1 SGHTA, CDR2 FQGNSA. Each cDNA molecule carried a unique molecular identifier. MiXCR, run by TCRdb on the 5' RACE reads, gives a single entry per CDR3 protein. Of about 56,000 distinct CDR3 sequences detected, 10% appear once; the ten largest clones hold approximately 6.5%. This clonotype was picked up a small number of times. The target antigen is unknown. The chain is built from TRBV7-2 and TRBJ2-2; the D gene is possibly TRBD2 (6 bases). The origin of this receptor is an adult who was a healthcare worker with PCR-confirmed SARS-CoV-2 infection or an uninfected control (not recorded which). What was sequenced was whole blood. DNA of the CDR3: TGTGCCAGCAGCTTAGGTGCCCCGACTAGTTTTGGATCCGGGGAGCTGTTTTTT. This encodes CASSLGAPTSFGSGELFF.